This record looks at one T cell receptor beta chain sequence and its context. This table comes from immunoSEQ multiplex PCR, and its TCRdb copy is limited to in-frame clones, with some not included. Among around 250,000 clones listed, 80% to 90% were seen once. V was clipped by 1 base and J by 4 bases, with 10 bases between them. From germline, CDR1 is LGHNA and CDR2 YNFKEQ. This CDR3 is built from 14 residues. This entry comes from a study of blood T cell repertoires in COVID-19. Study context: There were acute and convalescent COVID-19 samples, and they came from the United States, Italy and Spain.

The chain uses TRBV4-2 and TRBJ1-2; D remains ambiguous. The sequence was collected from a woman aged 25 to 39 with active or convalescent COVID-19. Sequenced input: peripheral blood. The DNA of the CDR3 is TGTGCCAGCAGCCAAGTAATGGTCAGCTATGGCTACACCTTC. Translated, it gives CASSQVMVSYGYTF.